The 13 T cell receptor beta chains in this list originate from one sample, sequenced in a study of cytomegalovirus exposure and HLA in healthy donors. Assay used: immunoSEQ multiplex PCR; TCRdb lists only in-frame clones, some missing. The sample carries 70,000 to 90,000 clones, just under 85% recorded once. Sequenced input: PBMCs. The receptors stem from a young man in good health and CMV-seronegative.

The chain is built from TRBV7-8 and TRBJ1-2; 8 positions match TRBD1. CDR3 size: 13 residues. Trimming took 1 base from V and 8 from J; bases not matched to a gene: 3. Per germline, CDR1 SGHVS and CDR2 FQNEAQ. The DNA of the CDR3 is TGTGCCAGCAGCTTAGTACAGGGGGGCGGCTACACCTTC. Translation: CASSLVQGGGYTF.

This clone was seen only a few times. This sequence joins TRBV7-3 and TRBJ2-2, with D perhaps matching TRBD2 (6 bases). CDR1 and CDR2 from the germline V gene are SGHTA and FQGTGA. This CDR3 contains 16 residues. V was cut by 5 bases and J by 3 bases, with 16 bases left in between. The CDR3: CASSPQGGDYTGELFF. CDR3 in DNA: TGTGCCAGCAGCCCTCAAGGCGGGGATTACACCGGGGAGCTGTTTTTT.

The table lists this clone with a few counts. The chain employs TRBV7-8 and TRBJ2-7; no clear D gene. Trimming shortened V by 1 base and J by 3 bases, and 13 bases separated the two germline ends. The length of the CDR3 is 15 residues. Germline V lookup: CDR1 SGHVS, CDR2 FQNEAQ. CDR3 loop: CASSLDEVRGYEQYV. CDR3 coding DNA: TGTGCCAGCAGCTTAGATGAGGTGCGCGGCTACGAGCAGTACGTC.

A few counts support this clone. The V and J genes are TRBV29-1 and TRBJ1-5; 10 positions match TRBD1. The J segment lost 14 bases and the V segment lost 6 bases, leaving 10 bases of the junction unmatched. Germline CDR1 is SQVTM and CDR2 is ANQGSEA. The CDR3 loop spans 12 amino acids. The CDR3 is CSVAVGQGQKHF. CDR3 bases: TGCAGCGTAGCCGTGGGACAGGGGCAAAAGCATTTT.

The CDR3 reads CASSKGQGIETQYF. For the CDR3, the DNA is TGTGCCAGCAGCAAAGGGCAGGGTATAGAGACCCAGTACTTC. The chain carries TRBV7-3 and TRBJ2-5, with D possibly TRBD1 on 5 matching bases. This CDR3 has 14 residues. V lost 5 bases and J 4 bases, leaving 14 bases between the germline ends. Germline V gene sequence: CDR1 SGHTA, CDR2 FQGTGA.

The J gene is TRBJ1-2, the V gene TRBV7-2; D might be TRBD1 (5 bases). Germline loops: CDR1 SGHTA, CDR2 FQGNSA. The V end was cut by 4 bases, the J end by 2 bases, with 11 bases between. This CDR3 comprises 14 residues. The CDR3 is CASSSLGGNYGYTF. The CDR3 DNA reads TGTGCCAGCAGCTCCCTCGGGGGGAACTATGGCTACACCTTC.

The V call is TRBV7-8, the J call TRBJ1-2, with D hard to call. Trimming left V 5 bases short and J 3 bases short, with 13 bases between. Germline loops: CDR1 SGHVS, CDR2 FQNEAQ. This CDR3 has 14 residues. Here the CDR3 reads CASSPTGVHYGYTF. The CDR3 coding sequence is TGTGCCAGCAGCCCAACGGGTGTCCACTATGGCTACACCTTC. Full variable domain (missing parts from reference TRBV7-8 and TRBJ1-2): GAGVSQSPRYKVAKRGQDVALRCDPISGHVSLFWYQQALGQGPEFLTYFQNEAQLDKSGLPSDRFFAERPEGSVSTLKIQRTQQEDSAVYLCASSPTGVHYGYTFGSGTRLTVV.

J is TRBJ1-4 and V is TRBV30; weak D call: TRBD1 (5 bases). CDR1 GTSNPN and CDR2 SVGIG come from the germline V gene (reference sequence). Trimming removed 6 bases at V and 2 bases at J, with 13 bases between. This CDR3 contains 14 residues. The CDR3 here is CACRVWATNEKLFF. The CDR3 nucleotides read TGTGCCTGCAGGGTTTGGGCGACTAATGAAAAACTGTTTTTT.

Written as DNA, the CDR3 is TGTGCCAGCAGCTTCACCCCCGGGACAGTATATAGCAATCAGCCCCAGCATTTT. This translates into CASSFTPGTVYSNQPQHF. The V gene is TRBV7-9, the J gene TRBJ1-5; TRBD1 matches 7 bases. Germline CDR1 and CDR2: SEHNR and FQNEAQ (reference sequence). V lost 3 bases and J lost 0; bases outside the gene matches: 11. The CDR3 consists of 18 residues.

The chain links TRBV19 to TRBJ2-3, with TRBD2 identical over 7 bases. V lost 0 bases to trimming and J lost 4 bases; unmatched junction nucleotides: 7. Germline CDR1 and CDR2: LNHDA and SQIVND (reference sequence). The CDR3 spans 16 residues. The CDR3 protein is CASSIDRAAGADTQYF. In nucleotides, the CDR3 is TGTGCCAGTAGTATAGATCGAGCGGCGGGAGCAGATACGCAGTATTTT. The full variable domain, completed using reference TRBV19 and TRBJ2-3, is DGGITQSPKYLFRKEGQNVTLSCEQNLNHDAMYWYRQDPGQGLRLIYYSQIVNDFQKGDIAEGYSVSREKKESFPLTVTSAQKNPTAFYLCASSIDRAAGADTQYFGPGTRLTVL.

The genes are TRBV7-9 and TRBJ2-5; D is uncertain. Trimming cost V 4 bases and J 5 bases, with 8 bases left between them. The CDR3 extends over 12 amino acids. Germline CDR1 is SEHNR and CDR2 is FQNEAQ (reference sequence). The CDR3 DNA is TGTGCCAGCAGCTGGGCAGGCGAGACCCAGTACTTC. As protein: CASSWAGETQYF.

The CDR3 protein is CASSFRGADTEAFF. The CDR3 nucleotides read TGTGCCAGCAGCTTCAGGGGGGCGGACACTGAAGCTTTCTTT. The genes are TRBV7-2 and TRBJ1-1, with TRBD1 matching 7 bases. With V trimmed by 3 bases and J by 3 bases, 4 bases remained unmatched. The CDR3 has 14 amino acids. CDR1 and CDR2 from the germline V gene are SGHTA and FQGNSA.

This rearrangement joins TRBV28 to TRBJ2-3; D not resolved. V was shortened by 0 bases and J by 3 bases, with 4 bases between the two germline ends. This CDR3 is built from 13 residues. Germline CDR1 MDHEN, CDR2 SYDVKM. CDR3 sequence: CASSLWQTDTQYF. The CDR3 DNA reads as TGTGCCAGCAGTTTATGGCAGACAGATACGCAGTATTTT.